This TCR beta chain was documented in a study of response to subunit inactivated influenza vaccine. MiXCR, applied by TCRdb to the RT-PCR reads, yields one record per CDR3 protein. The repertoire holds 700,000 to 800,000 distinct CDR3 sequences, roughly 18% seen once, with roughly a tenth in the top ten. This clonotype has more than one count but fewer than ten. Antigen specificity is unknown. Study-level results: That few new T cells are recruited by each seasonal influenza vaccination was the authors' suggestion.

Trimming shortened V by 0 bases and J by 4 bases, and 10 bases separated the two germline ends. Germline CDR1 DFQATT, CDR2 SNEGSKA (reference sequence). CDR3 length: 13 residues. The source material was PBMCs from blood, sampled more than 4 days after vaccination. The chain recombines TRBV20-1 with TRBJ2-7; the D gene is possibly TRBD2 (6 bases). This receptor was taken from a man between 45 and 60 years old who received an inactivated influenza vaccine. The CDR3 DNA reads TGCAGTGCTAGAGATGTGCGGGGATACGAGCAGTACTTC. Protein: CSARDVRGYEQYF.